Following are 21 T cell receptor beta chains from one sample sequenced in a study of breast tumors, draining lymph nodes, adjacent tissues. TCRdb analysed the multiplex PCR reads with MiXCR anew, one entry per CDR3 protein. The data show approximately 60,000 distinct CDR3 sequences, roughly 59% seen once. Sequenced material: breast tumor tissue. These receptors all stem from a female donor with breast cancer. Some clones in this sample may be carry-over from other donors' samples.

This clonotype was seen repeatedly, ten times or more. The chain joins TRBV29-1 to TRBJ2-7; unclear D gene. V was shortened by 6 bases and J by 3 bases, with 18 bases between the two germline ends. Germline CDR1 is SQVTM and CDR2 is ANQGSEA. The CDR3 loop spans 14 amino acids. CDR3 region: CSVGNLGNNYEQYF. The CDR3 DNA reads as TGCAGCGTGGGGAACCTGGGGAACAACTACGAGCAGTACTTC.

The CDR3 DNA is TGTGCCAGCAGTGATGGGGAGACTAACTATGGCTACACCTTC. Protein product: CASSDGETNYGYTF. The chain combines TRBV6-4 with TRBJ1-2; D is ambiguous. Germline V gives CDR1 MRHNA, CDR2 SNTAGT. This CDR3 has 14 amino acids. V dropped 3 bases and J dropped 0 bases, with 8 bases sitting between them.

This rearrangement joins TRBV19 to TRBJ2-1; 10 bases match TRBD2. CDR1 and CDR2 (germline): LNHDA, SQIVND (reference sequence). Unmatched junction bases numbered 4, after V lost 6 bases and J lost 2 bases. The CDR3 is 15 residues long. The CDR3 sequence: CASRRTSGPYNEQFF. As DNA, the CDR3 is TGTGCCAGTAGGCGGACTAGCGGTCCCTACAATGAGCAGTTCTTC.

As regards this clonotype: At one end, the junction sequence differs from germline, possibly due to a read error. This rearrangement joins TRBV7-7 to TRBJ2-2, with 9 bases lining up with TRBD1. Germline V gene sequence: CDR1 SSHAT, CDR2 FNYEAQ (reference sequence). The CDR3 is made up of 14 amino acids. CDR3 amino acids: CASSRGQGTGELFF. In DNA form, the CDR3 reads TGTGCTAGCAGCAGGGGACAGGGCACCGGGGAGCTGTTTTTT.

V is TRBV2 and J is TRBJ2-3; 12 bases agree with TRBD1. V lost 6 bases, J lost 8 bases, and 15 bases stayed unmatched. CDR3 length: 17 residues. CDR1 SNHLY and CDR2 FYNNEI come from the germline V gene. CDR3 bases: TGTGCCAGCAGGGGAGGACAGCCGGGACAGGGGGCAGCTACGCAGTATTTT. As protein: CASRGGQPGQGAATQYF.

This clonotype was recorded at least ten times. This sequence joins TRBV5-1 and TRBJ2-5, with 10 bases identical to TRBD2. Trimming at V came to 1 base and at J to 3 bases, leaving 6 bases not matched to a gene. This CDR3 is 16 amino acids long. The germline CDR1 and CDR2 sequences are SGHRS and YFSETQ. The CDR3 DNA reads TGCGCCAGCAGCTTGTTCAGCGGGAGGGCCGAAGAGACCCAGTACTTC. Translation gives CASSLFSGRAEETQYF.

Details on this clonotype: A clone one base away is much larger, so this may be a read error. The V gene is TRBV6-6, the J gene TRBJ1-2; D is ambiguous. The CDR3 extends over 15 amino acids. Germline-derived CDR1 and CDR2 are MNHNY and SVGAGI (reference sequence). Written as DNA, the CDR3 is TGTGCCAGCAGTTCCGTAGGCAGGCAAACCTATGGCTACGCCTTC. It codes for CASSSVGRQTYGYAF.

Regarding this clonotype: A junction end diverges from the germline sequence, so it may reflect a read error. The V and J genes are TRBV29-1 and TRBJ2-2, with 8 bases aligning to TRBD1. The CDR3 length is 14 residues. From germline, CDR1 is SQVTM and CDR2 ANQGSEA. This CDR3 is CGVAMDRAVGELFF. The CDR3 DNA reads as TGCGGCGTTGCCATGGACAGGGCGGTCGGGGAGCTGTTTTTT.

This clonotype is a singleton in its sample. The V and J genes are TRBV29-1 and TRBJ1-4, with D perhaps TRBD1 (6 bases). V gave up 8 bases and J gave up 6 bases, with 16 bases separating them. Germline values: CDR1 SQVTM, CDR2 ANQGSEA. There are 13 residues in the CDR3. The DNA of the CDR3 is TGCAGCTTGGGATGGACAGCTCATGAAAAACTGTTTTTT. It yields the protein CSLGWTAHEKLFF.

Written as DNA, the CDR3 is TGTGCCAGCAGTGCGGAAGGGGGGACGGAGGGCTATGGCTACACCTTC. Encoded protein: CASSAEGGTEGYGYTF. The chain couples TRBV25-1 to TRBJ1-2, with D possibly matching TRBD1 (6 bases). CDR1 and CDR2 from the germline V gene are MGHDK and SYGVNS. The CDR3 runs to 16 residues. V lost 4 bases and J 4 bases, leaving 19 bases between the germline ends.

In this sample, this clonotype turned up a few times. The chain has TRBV25-1 and TRBJ2-7; 7 bases match TRBD2. Germline trimming cut 2 bases from V and 5 bases from J; bases unmatched to any gene: 9. The CDR3 is 15 amino acids. Germline V gives CDR1 MGHDK, CDR2 SYGVNS. In DNA form, the CDR3 reads TGTGCCAGCAGTGAACCCGCGGGGAGGGATCACGAGCAGTACTTC. This gives the protein CASSEPAGRDHEQYF.

This chain joins TRBV18 and TRBJ2-2; D call uncertain. With 3 bases removed from V and 7 bases from J, the gap between germline ends came to 6 bases. CDR3 size: 12 residues. CDR1 and CDR2 from the germline V gene are KGHSH and LQKENI. The CDR3 here is CASSPGGGELFF. The CDR3 nucleotides read TGTGCCAGCTCACCCGGTGGCGGGGAGCTGTTTTTT. Full variable domain (missing parts from reference TRBV18 and TRBJ2-2): NAGVMQNPRHLVRRRGQEARLRCSPMKGHSHVYWYRQLPEEGLKFMVYLQKENIIDESGMPKERFSAEFPKEGPSILRIQQVVRGDSAAYFCASSPGGGELFFGEGSRLTVL.

This rearrangement joins TRBV7-2 to TRBJ2-1, with 16 positions matching TRBD2. Germline lookup yields CDR1 SGHTA and CDR2 FQGNSA. V gave up 4 bases and J gave up 0 bases; unmatched junction bases: 9. The CDR3 spans 20 residues. CDR3 nucleotides: TGTGCCAGCAGCTCAGCCGGGACTAGCGGGAGGGCCCACTCCTACAATGAGCAGTTCTTC. The encoded protein is CASSSAGTSGRAHSYNEQFF.

This clonotype was seen more than once but under ten times. A much larger clone lies a single base off, so this may be a read error. The chain employs TRBV6-5 and TRBJ2-2; 14 nucleotides align to TRBD2. CDR3 size: 18 residues. Per germline, CDR1 MNHEY and CDR2 SVGAGI. J lost 0 bases, V lost 5 bases, and 5 bases had no gene match. The CDR3 sequence is CASSHTGLAGANTGELFF. The CDR3 nucleotides read TGTGCCAGCAGTCATACGGGACTAGCGGGAGCGAACACCGGGGAGCTGTTTTTT.

V is TRBV24-1 and J is TRBJ1-6; D is possibly TRBD1 (5 bases). The V end lost 5 bases, the J end lost 10 bases, and 11 bases lay between the germline ends. The CDR3 runs 13 residues. Germline CDR1 and CDR2: KGHDR and SFDVKD. The CDR3 region has the DNA TGTGCCACCAGTGCAGGGATAAGATCACCCCTCCACTTT. It translates to CATSAGIRSPLHF.

With regard to this clonotype: The junction departs from the called germline gene at one end, perhaps through a read error. V usage is TRBV20-1 and J usage is TRBJ1-2; D is undetermined. The germline V gene has CDR1 DFQATT and CDR2 SNEGSKA (reference sequence). There are 8 residues in the CDR3. DNA for the CDR3: TGCAGTGACGGGCTCCTCTCTTTC. Translation gives CSDGLLSF.

The gene calls are TRBV6-5 and TRBJ2-7, with 8 bases aligning to TRBD1. The CDR3 is made up of 13 amino acids. Germline trimming cut 6 bases from V and 1 base from J; bases unmatched to any gene: 2. Germline loops: CDR1 MNHEY, CDR2 SVGAGI. This CDR3 reads CASRTGASYEQYF. Written as DNA, the CDR3 is TGTGCCAGCAGGACAGGGGCTTCCTACGAGCAGTACTTC.

The rearrangement uses TRBV11-3 and TRBJ2-5, with 15 bases matching TRBD2. This CDR3 has 16 amino acids. Germline V gives CDR1 SGHNT, CDR2 YENEEA. The V and J ends lost 1 base and 6 bases, in that order; junction bases with no gene match: 3. The DNA for the CDR3 is TGTGCCAGCAGCTTAGGGGGGACTAGCGGGAGGAAGACCCAGTACTTC. Translating gives CASSLGGTSGRKTQYF.

The rearrangement links TRBV19 to TRBJ2-5, with D maybe TRBD1 (8 bases). The last part of the DNA fits TRBJ2-1 better; the J call may be wrong. Germline V lookup: CDR1 LNHDA, CDR2 SQIVND (reference sequence). The CDR3 sequence is 16 residues long. CDR3 sequence: CASYLSGTGGANEQFF. The CDR3 bases are TGTGCCAGCTACCTCAGCGGGACAGGCGGGGCCAATGAGCAGTTCTTC.

The table lists this clonotype with many counts. The CDR3 sequence: CASRDTHYEQYF. The CDR3 nucleotides read TGCGCCAGCAGGGACACGCACTACGAGCAGTACTTC. The chain links TRBV10-2 to TRBJ2-7; D may be TRBD1 (5 bases). CDR1 and CDR2 (germline): WSHSY, SAAADI. The V gene lost 6 bases and the J gene lost 3 bases, with 9 bases spanning the gap. The CDR3 sequence is 12 residues long.

There are a few counts of this clonotype. The genes are TRBV15 and TRBJ1-2, with 8 bases aligning to TRBD1. This CDR3 has 15 residues. Per germline, CDR1 LNHNV and CDR2 YYDKDF (reference sequence). Trimming took 0 bases from V and 4 from J; bases not matched to a gene: 4. The CDR3 spells CATSRDTGTGYGYTF. The CDR3 DNA reads as TGTGCCACCAGCAGAGACACCGGGACAGGCTATGGCTACACCTTC.